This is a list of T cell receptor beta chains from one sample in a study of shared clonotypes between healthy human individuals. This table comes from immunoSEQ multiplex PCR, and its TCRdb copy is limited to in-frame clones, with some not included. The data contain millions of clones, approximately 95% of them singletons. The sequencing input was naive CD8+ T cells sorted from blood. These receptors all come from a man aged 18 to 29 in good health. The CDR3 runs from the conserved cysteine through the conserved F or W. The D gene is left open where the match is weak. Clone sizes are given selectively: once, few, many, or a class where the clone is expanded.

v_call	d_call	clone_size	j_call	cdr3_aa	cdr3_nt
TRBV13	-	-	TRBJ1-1	CASSLGGGEAFF	TGTGCCAGCAGCTTAGGCGGGGGCGAAGCTTTCTTT
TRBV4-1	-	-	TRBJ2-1	CASSQDGGRTGSYNEQFF	TGCGCCAGCAGCCAAGATGGTGGGAGAACTGGGTCCTACAATGAGCAGTTCTTC
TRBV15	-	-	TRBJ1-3	CATSRDRGGGNTIYF	TGTGCCACCAGCAGAGACAGGGGAGGGGGAAACACCATATATTTT
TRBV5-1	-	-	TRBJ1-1	CASSIGRNTEAFF	TGCGCCAGCAGCATAGGGAGGAACACTGAAGCTTTCTTT
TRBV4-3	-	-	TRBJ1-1	CASSQDWGSMNTEAFF	TGCGCCAGCAGCCAAGATTGGGGTTCTATGAACACTGAAGCTTTCTTT
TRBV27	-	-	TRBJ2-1	CASSLDGTNEQFF	TGTGCCAGCAGTTTAGACGGGACTAATGAGCAGTTCTTC
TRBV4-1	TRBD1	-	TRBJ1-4	CASSLRQGEVNEKLFF	TGCGCCAGCAGCTTACGACAGGGGGAAGTTAATGAAAAACTGTTTTTT
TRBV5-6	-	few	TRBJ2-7	CASSSSYEQYF	TGTGCCAGCAGCTCGTCCTACGAGCAGTACTTC
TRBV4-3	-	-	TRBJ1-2	CASSQGIGGFYGYTF	TGCGCCAGCAGCCAAGGAATCGGGGGATTCTATGGCTACACCTTC
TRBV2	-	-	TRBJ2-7	CASSHDKATNSYEQYF	TGTGCCAGCAGTCACGACAAGGCAACGAACTCCTACGAGCAGTACTTC